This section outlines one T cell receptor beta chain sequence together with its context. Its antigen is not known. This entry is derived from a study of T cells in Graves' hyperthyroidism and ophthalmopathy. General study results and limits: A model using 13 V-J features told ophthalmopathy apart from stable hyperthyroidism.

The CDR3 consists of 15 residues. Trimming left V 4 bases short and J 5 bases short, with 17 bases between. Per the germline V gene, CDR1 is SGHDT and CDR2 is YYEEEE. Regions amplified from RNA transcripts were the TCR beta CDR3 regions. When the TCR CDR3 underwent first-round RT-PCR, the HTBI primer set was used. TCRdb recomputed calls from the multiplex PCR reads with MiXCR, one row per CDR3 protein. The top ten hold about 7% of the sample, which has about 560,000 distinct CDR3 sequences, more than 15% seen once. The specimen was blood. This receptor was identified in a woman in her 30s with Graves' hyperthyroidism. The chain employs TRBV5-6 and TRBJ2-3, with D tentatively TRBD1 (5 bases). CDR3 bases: TGTGCCAGCAGCCGTCTCAGGGTGAAGAAAGATACGCAGTATTTT. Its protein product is CASSRLRVKKDTQYF.